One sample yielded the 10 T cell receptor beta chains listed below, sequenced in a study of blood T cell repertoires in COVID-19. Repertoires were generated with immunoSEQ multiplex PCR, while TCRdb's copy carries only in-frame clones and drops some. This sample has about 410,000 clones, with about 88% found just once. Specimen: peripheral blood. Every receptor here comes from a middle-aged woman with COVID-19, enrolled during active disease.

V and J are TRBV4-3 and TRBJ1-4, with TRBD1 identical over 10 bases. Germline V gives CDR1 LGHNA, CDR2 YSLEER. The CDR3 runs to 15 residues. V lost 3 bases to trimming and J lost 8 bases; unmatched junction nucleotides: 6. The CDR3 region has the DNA TGCGCCAGCAGCCAGGGACAGGGGCCGGGCGAAAAACTGTTTTTT. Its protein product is CASSQGQGPGEKLFF.

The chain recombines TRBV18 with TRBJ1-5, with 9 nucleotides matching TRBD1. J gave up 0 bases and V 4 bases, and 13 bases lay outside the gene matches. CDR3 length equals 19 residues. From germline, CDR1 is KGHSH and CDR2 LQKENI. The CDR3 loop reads CASSLRPGQGSFSNQPQHF. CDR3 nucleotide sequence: TGTGCCAGCTCACTTAGGCCGGGACAGGGCTCTTTTAGCAATCAGCCCCAGCATTTT. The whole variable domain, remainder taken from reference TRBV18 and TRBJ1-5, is NAGVMQNPRHLVRRRGQEARLRCSPMKGHSHVYWYRQLPEEGLKFMVYLQKENIIDESGMPKERFSAEFPKEGPSILRIQQVVRGDSAAYFCASSLRPGQGSFSNQPQHFGDGTRLSIL.

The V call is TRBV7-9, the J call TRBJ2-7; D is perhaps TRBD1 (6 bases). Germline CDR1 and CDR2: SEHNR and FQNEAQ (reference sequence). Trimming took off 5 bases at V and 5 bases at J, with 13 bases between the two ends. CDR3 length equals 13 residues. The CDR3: CASSETGTHEQYF. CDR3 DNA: TGTGCCAGCAGCGAAACAGGGACCCACGAGCAGTACTTC.

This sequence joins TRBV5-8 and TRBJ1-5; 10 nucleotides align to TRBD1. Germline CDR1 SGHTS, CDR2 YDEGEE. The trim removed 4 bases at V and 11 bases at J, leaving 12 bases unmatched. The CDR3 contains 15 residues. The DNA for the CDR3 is TGTGCCAGCAGCCGTACCGGGACAGGGGCAATGACCCAGCATTTT. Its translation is CASSRTGTGAMTQHF. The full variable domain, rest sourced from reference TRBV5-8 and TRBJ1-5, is EAGVTQSPTHLIKTRGQQATLRCSPISGHTSVYWYQQALGLGLQFLLWYDEGEERNRGNFPPRFSGRQFPNYSSELNVNALELEDSALYLCASSRTGTGAMTQHFGDGTRLSIL.

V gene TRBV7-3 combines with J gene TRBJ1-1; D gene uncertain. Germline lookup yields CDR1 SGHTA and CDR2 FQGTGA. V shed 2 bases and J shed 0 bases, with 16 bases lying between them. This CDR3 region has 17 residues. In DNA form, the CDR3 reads TGTGCCAGCAGCTTAGGTACTTGGGAGGGAGTGAACACTGAAGCTTTCTTT. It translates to CASSLGTWEGVNTEAFF.

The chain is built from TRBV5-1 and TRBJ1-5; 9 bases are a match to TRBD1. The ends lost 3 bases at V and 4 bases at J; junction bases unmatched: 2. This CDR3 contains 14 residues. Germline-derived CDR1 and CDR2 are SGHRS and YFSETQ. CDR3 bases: TGCGCCAGCAGCTCCGGGACAGGGAATCAGCCCCAGCATTTT. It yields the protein CASSSGTGNQPQHF. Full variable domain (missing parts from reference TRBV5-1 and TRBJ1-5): KAGVTQTPRYLIKTRGQQVTLSCSPISGHRSVSWYQQTPGQGLQFLFEYFSETQRNKGNFPGRFSGRQFSNSRSEMNVSTLELGDSALYLCASSSGTGNQPQHFGDGTRLSIL.

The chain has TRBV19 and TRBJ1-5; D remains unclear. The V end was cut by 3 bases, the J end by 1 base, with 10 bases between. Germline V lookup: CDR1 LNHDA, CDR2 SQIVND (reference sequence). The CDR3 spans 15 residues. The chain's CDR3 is CASSIPGISNQPQHF. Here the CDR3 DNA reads TGTGCCAGTAGTATCCCCGGGATAAGCAATCAGCCCCAGCATTTT.

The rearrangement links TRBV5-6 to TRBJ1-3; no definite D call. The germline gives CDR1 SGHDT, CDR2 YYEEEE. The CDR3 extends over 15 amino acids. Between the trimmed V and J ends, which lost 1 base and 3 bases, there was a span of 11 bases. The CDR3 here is CASSLSSPGGNTIYF. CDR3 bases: TGTGCCAGCAGCTTGAGTAGCCCCGGTGGAAACACCATATATTTT.

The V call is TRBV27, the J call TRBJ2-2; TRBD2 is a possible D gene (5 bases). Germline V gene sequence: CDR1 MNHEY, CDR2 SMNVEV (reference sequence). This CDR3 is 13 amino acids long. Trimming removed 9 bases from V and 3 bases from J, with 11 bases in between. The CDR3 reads CASSDWDTGELFF. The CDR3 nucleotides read TGTGCCAGTAGCGATTGGGACACCGGGGAGCTGTTTTTT.

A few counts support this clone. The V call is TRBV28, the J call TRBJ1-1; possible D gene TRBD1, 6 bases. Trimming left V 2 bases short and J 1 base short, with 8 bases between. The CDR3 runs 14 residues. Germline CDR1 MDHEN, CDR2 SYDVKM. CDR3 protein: CASSLPDRNTEAFF. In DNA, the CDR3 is TGTGCCAGCAGTTTACCGGACAGGAACACTGAAGCTTTCTTT.